Listed here are 2 T cell receptor beta chains from one sample, sequenced in a study of T-cell memory formation after mild COVID-19. One entry per CDR3 protein, called by TCRdb with MiXCR from the 5' RACE reads. In the table there are 400,000 or so distinct CDR3 sequences, 20% of which are singletons. The sample was PBMCs or a T cell subset sorted from them (not recorded which). The source of these receptors is an adult woman who had mild COVID-19 (a few samples of this study predate the infection). Cell type and time point are not known.

The chain has TRBV12-5 and TRBJ1-2; D might be TRBD1 (6 bases). CDR1 and CDR2 (germline): LGHNT, FRNRAP. The length of the CDR3 is 18 residues. V lost 5 bases and J lost 4, with 26 bases in between. CDR3 protein: CASGPSRGGQGKLYGYTF. CDR3 in DNA: TGTGCTAGTGGTCCTAGTCGGGGGGGCCAAGGGAAGCTCTATGGCTACACCTTC.

V gene TRBV27 combines with J gene TRBJ1-6; TRBD1 is a possible D gene (6 bases). The CDR3 is 14 amino acids. Germline V gene lookup returns CDR1 MNHEY and CDR2 SMNVEV (reference sequence). V was pared by 2 bases and J by 7 bases, with 9 bases between. Here the CDR3 reads CASSLRGMNSPLHF. CDR3 DNA: TGTGCCAGCAGTTTAAGGGGGATGAATTCACCCCTCCACTTT.